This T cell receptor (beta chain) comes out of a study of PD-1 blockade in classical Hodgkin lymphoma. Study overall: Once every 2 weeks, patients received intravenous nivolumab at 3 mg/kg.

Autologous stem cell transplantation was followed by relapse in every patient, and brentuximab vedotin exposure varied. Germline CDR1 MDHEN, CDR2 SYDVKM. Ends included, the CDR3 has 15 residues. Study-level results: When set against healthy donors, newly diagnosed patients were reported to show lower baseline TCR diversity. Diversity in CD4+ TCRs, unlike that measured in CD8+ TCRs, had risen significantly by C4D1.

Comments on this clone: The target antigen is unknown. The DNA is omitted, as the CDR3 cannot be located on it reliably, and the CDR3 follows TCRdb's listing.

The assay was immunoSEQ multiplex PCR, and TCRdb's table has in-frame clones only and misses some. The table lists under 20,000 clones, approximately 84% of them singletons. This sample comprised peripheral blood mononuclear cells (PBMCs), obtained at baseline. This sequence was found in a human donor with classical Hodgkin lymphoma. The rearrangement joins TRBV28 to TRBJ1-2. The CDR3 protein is CASSPVFWQNYGYTF.